This is a list of T cell receptor beta chains from one sample in a study of blood T cell repertoires in COVID-19. Here immunoSEQ multiplex PCR was the method, and the copy in TCRdb shows in-frame clones only, minus some. In the table there are 310,000 or so clones, 85% to 90% of which are singletons. The sample consisted of peripheral blood. The receptors were gathered from a woman between 45 and 65 years old with active or convalescent COVID-19. Both conserved end residues are part of each CDR3. Each record gives: clone size, D gene, V gene, J gene, CDR3 DNA, CDR3 protein. D genes are given only for firm matches. Only part of the rows carry a size: once, few, many, or a class if the clone is expanded.

>NA|NA|TRBV14|TRBJ2-1
TGTGCCAGCAGCCAAAGAGACTTGGGCAATGAGCAGTTCTTC
CASSQRDLGNEQFF
>NA|TRBD2|TRBV25-1|TRBJ2-1
TGTGCCAGCAGTGACGCCGTGGCGGGAGGTACCTACAATGAGCAGTTCTTC
CASSDAVAGGTYNEQFF
>NA|NA|TRBV10-3|TRBJ1-4
TGTGCCATCAGTGAGGCCGGGTATGAAAAACTGTTTTTT
CAISEAGYEKLFF
>once|NA|TRBV12-3/TRBV12-4|TRBJ2-1
TGTGCCAGCAGTTCTGGACAGTACAATGAGCAGTTCTTC
CASSSGQYNEQFF
>NA|TRBD1|TRBV4-3|TRBJ2-7
TGCGCCAGCAGCCAAGCCGGGACAGGGTCTGGCTACGAGCAGTACTTC
CASSQAGTGSGYEQYF
>few|TRBD1|TRBV6-2/TRBV6-3|TRBJ1-2
TGTGCCAGCAGCATGCGTATTCCGGGACAGGATAACTATGGCTACACCTTC
CASSMRIPGQDNYGYTF
>NA|NA|TRBV7-7|TRBJ2-7
TGTGCTAGCAGCCCCGGCCCGGACTCAAACGAGCAGTACTTC
CASSPGPDSNEQYF
>NA|TRBD1|TRBV19|TRBJ1-2
TGTGCCAGTAGTCCCAGGGGGCGAGGCTACACCTTC
CASSPRGRGYTF
>NA|NA|TRBV5-1|TRBJ1-1
TGCGCCAGCAGCTTGGCAGGTATCAGGGACACTGAAGCTTTCTTT
CASSLAGIRDTEAFF
>NA|TRBD1|TRBV7-2|TRBJ1-5
TGTGCCAGCAGCCCACCGGGACAGGGGGCCCGTCAGCCCCAGCATTTT
CASSPPGQGARQPQHF
>NA|NA|TRBV2|TRBJ1-4
TGTGCCAGCAGAACTAGACGGACTAATGAAAAACTGTTTTTT
CASRTRRTNEKLFF
>once|TRBD1|TRBV5-1|TRBJ1-4
TGCGCCAGCAGCTTGCCCGGGACAGGGGGCGTGAATGAAAAACTGTTTTTT
CASSLPGTGGVNEKLFF
>NA|TRBD2|TRBV27|TRBJ2-7
TGTGCCAGCAGTTCTAGCGGTAGCTCCTACGAGCAGTACTTC
CASSSSGSSYEQYF
>NA|TRBD1|TRBV28|TRBJ1-2
TGTGCCAGCAAAACAGGGGTGGCGTATGGCTACACCTTC
CASKTGVAYGYTF
>few|TRBD1|TRBV15|TRBJ1-6
TGTGCCACCAGCAGAGGAACAGGGGGCCTTCCGTCCTTCTATTCACCCCTCCACTTT
CATSRGTGGLPSFYSPLHF
>NA|TRBD1|TRBV7-2|TRBJ1-2
TGTGCCAGCAGCATAAAACAGGGGGCGACAGATGGCTACACCTTC
CASSIKQGATDGYTF
>NA|NA|TRBV30|TRBJ2-1
TGTGCCTGGAGTGTAAGAGGAGGGCAGTTCTTC
CAWSVRGGQFF
>few|TRBD2|TRBV2|TRBJ2-2
TGTGCCAGCAGGAGGGTTGGCGGGGGCACCGGGGAGCTGTTTTTT
CASRRVGGGTGELFF
>NA|TRBD2|TRBV5-1|TRBJ2-2
TGCGCCAGCAGCTTGGAACTAGCGGGAGCGGACGGGGAGCTGTTTTTT
CASSLELAGADGELFF
>NA|TRBD2|TRBV28|TRBJ2-7
TGTGCCAGCAGTTTGCGTCTAGCGGGGTCTCGGGACGAGCAGTACTTC
CASSLRLAGSRDEQYF
>once|NA|TRBV28|TRBJ1-5
TGTGCCAGCAGGAAACAGGGCTCCATCGAGCCCCAGCATTTT
CASRKQGSIEPQHF
>NA|NA|TRBV11-1|TRBJ1-2
TGTGCCAGCAGCTTAGCCTCGGGGGATGGCTACACCTTC
CASSLASGDGYTF
>NA|NA|TRBV27|TRBJ1-1
TGTGCCAGCAGTCCAACCGGGACAATGAACACTGAAGCTTTCTTT
CASSPTGTMNTEAFF
>NA|NA|TRBV6-5|TRBJ2-1
TGTGCCAGCCTGGGCGTCCGCAATGAGCAGTTCTTC
CASLGVRNEQFF
>NA|TRBD2|TRBV5-4|TRBJ2-4
TGTGCCAGCAGCGAATCTAGCGGGAAAGCCAAAAACATTCAGTACTTC
CASSESSGKAKNIQYF
>few|NA|TRBV4-2|TRBJ1-3
TGTGCCAGCAGCCAGGGTACCGGGGGTGGAAACACCATATATTTT
CASSQGTGGGNTIYF
>NA|NA|TRBV7-2|TRBJ2-3
TGTGCCAGCAGCTTAGGGGGTCACGGGGCAGATACGCAGTATTTT
CASSLGGHGADTQYF
>NA|NA|TRBV7-2|TRBJ1-3
TGTGCCAGCAGCTCCCGACAGGACTCTGGAAACACCATATATTTT
CASSSRQDSGNTIYF
>once|TRBD1|TRBV12-5|TRBJ1-4
TGTGCTAGTGGTTCCGGACAGGTGGCTAATGAAAAACTGTTTTTT
CASGSGQVANEKLFF
>NA|TRBD1|TRBV6-2/TRBV6-3|TRBJ1-1
TGTGCCAGCAGTTATGGACAGGGCCCGACCGCTGAAGCTTTCTTT
CASSYGQGPTAEAFF
>NA|TRBD1|TRBV10-3|TRBJ2-7
TGTGCCATCAGTGCGGGACAGGGGGCCTCCTACGAGCAGTACTTC
CAISAGQGASYEQYF
>NA|NA|TRBV7-9|TRBJ1-6
TGTGCCAGCAGCGGGGAGAGCTCCTATAATTCACCCCTCCACTTT
CASSGESSYNSPLHF
>NA|NA|TRBV27|TRBJ1-6
TGTGCCAGCAGTCCATCTTCAGGGGTGGTATGGTCACCCCTCCACTTT
CASSPSSGVVWSPLHF
>NA|NA|TRBV10-3|TRBJ1-2
TGTGCCATCAACTCGGGAGCTAACTATGGCTACACCTTC
CAINSGANYGYTF
>NA|NA|TRBV30|TRBJ2-5
TGTGCCTGGAGTGTTCGGACAGAAGAGACCCAGTACTTC
CAWSVRTEETQYF
>NA|TRBD1|TRBV9|TRBJ1-5
TGTGCCAGCAGCAGGACAGGGTTTAGCAATCAGCCCCAGCATTTT
CASSRTGFSNQPQHF
>few|NA|TRBV10-3|TRBJ2-2
TGTGCCATCAATCCCGGGCAGGGAAGAAGAGCCGGGGAGCTGTTTTTT
CAINPGQGRRAGELFF
>NA|TRBD2|TRBV7-2|TRBJ2-2
TGTGCCAGCAGCGGAACTAGCGCTTACGAGCTGAACACCGGGGAGCTGTTTTTT
CASSGTSAYELNTGELFF
>NA|TRBD2|TRBV7-9|TRBJ2-7
TGTGCCAGCAGCTCCGGGACTAGCTCCTACGAGCAGTACTTC
CASSSGTSSYEQYF
>NA|TRBD1|TRBV5-1|TRBJ2-7
TGCGCCAGCAGCTTGGGGACAGGACAAACCTACGAGCAGTACTTC
CASSLGTGQTYEQYF
>NA|TRBD1|TRBV30|TRBJ1-6
TGTGCCTGGAGGGAGACAGGGTATAATTCACCCCTCCACTTT
CAWRETGYNSPLHF
>NA|TRBD2|TRBV5-1|TRBJ2-7
TGCGCCACCTCGAAGGGGACTAGCTGGAGCGAGCAGTACTTC
CATSKGTSWSEQYF
>NA|TRBD2|TRBV4-3|TRBJ2-1
TGCGCCAGCAGCCAAGAAGAGCGGGAGGGCAATGAGCAGTTCTTC
CASSQEEREGNEQFF
>once|NA|TRBV25-1|TRBJ2-3
TGTGCCAGCAGTGAGCTAGACACAGATACGCAGTATTTT
CASSELDTDTQYF
>NA|TRBD2|TRBV27|TRBJ2-7
TGTGCCAGCAGTACCGTAGCGGGCCTCTACGAGCAGTACTTC
CASSTVAGLYEQYF
>many|NA|TRBV9|TRBJ1-1
TGTGCCAGCGGGGAACAGGCATCGAACACTGAAGCTTTCTTT
CASGEQASNTEAFF